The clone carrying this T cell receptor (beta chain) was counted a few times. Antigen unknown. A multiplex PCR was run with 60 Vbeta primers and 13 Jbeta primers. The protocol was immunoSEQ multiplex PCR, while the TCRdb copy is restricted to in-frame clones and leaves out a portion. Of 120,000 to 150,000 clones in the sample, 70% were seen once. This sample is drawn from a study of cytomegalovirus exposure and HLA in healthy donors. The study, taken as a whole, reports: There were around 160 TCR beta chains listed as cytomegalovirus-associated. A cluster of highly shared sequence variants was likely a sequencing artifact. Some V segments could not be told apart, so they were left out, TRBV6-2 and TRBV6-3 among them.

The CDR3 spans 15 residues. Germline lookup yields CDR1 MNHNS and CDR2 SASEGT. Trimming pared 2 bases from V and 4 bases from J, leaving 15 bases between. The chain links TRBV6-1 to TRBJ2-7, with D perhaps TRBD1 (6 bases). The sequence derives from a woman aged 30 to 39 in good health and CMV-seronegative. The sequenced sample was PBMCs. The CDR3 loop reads CASSEWRQGLYEQYV. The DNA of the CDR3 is TGTGCCAGCAGTGAATGGCGGCAGGGGTTGTACGAGCAGTACGTC.